Below, one TCR beta chain is given with its context. As yet, its antigen is unknown. The repertoire was sequenced with immunoSEQ multiplex PCR; TCRdb's copy has only in-frame clones and lacks some. The sample shows approximately 300,000 clones, approximately 80% of them seen only once. This sample was included in a study of cytotoxic CD8 clonotypes in ibrutinib-treated CLL. The V end lost 0 bases, the J end lost 0 bases, and 16 bases lay between the germline ends. The V gene's germline CDR1 is SGDLS and CDR2 YYNGEE. The CDR3 has 18 amino acids. Study-level points and caveats: Clonality rose at ibrutinib response, held steady in sustained remission, and fell toward baseline at progression.

The source of this sequence is a human donor with chronic lymphocytic leukemia. The chain has TRBV9 and TRBJ2-1; D not certain. The sample consisted of PBMCs, taken before ibrutinib treatment. The CDR3 region is CASSVDFLAFNSYNEQFF. The CDR3 DNA follows: TGTGCCAGCAGCGTAGATTTTTTAGCCTTTAACTCCTACAATGAGCAGTTCTTC.